The 10 T cell receptor beta chains given below trace back to one sample, sequenced in a study of blood T cell repertoires in COVID-19. The assay was immunoSEQ multiplex PCR, and TCRdb's table has in-frame clones only and misses some. This sample has 200,000 or so clones, with 88% found just once. The sample consisted of peripheral blood. Receptors were obtained from a woman aged 60-75 years with acute or convalescent COVID-19.

The J gene is TRBJ1-1, the V gene TRBV7-2; no firm D call. The length of the CDR3 is 14 residues. V lost 1 base, J lost 6 bases, and 12 bases lay in between. Germline CDR1 SGHTA, CDR2 FQGNSA. CDR3 protein: CASSLGVEDSEAFF. The CDR3 nucleotides are TGTGCCAGCAGCTTAGGGGTCGAGGATTCTGAAGCTTTCTTT. Combining the CDR3 with reference TRBV7-2 and TRBJ1-1 gives the whole variable domain GAGVSQSPSNKVTEKGKDVELRCDPISGHTALYWYRQSLGQGLEFLIYFQGNSAPDKSGLPSDRFSAERTGGSVSTLTIQRTQQEDSAVYLCASSLGVEDSEAFFGQGTRLTVV.

This clone appeared once. This rearrangement joins TRBV28 to TRBJ1-5; 7 bases are shared with TRBD1. The germline V gene encodes CDR1 MDHEN and CDR2 SYDVKM. J gave up 5 bases and V 6 bases, and 10 bases lay outside the gene matches. The CDR3 runs 15 residues. The CDR3 protein is CASSPSQGVHQPQHF. CDR3 DNA sequence: TGTGCCAGCAGCCCTAGCCAGGGGGTTCATCAGCCCCAGCATTTT. The full variable domain, with the rest looked up from reference TRBV28 and TRBJ1-5, is DVKVTQSSRYLVKRTGEKVFLECVQDMDHENMFWYRQDPGLGLRLIYFSYDVKMKEKGDIPEGYSVSREKKERFSLILESASTNQTSMYLCASSPSQGVHQPQHFGDGTRLSIL.

The chain links TRBV5-1 to TRBJ1-1; D may be TRBD1 (5 bases). Germline values: CDR1 SGHRS, CDR2 YFSETQ. Trimming cost V 6 bases and J 0 bases, with 15 bases left between them. The CDR3 has 15 residues. This chain's CDR3 is CASKPRQNMNTEAFF. CDR3 bases: TGCGCCAGCAAACCTCGACAGAACATGAACACTGAAGCTTTCTTT.

V and J are TRBV24-1 and TRBJ1-2, with 7 positions matching TRBD1. From germline, CDR1 is KGHDR and CDR2 SFDVKD. The CDR3 is 13 residues long. J was trimmed by 8 bases and V by 4 bases; bases with no gene match: 6. CDR3 sequence (DNA): TGTGCCACCAGTGAACGTGGACAGGTCGGCTACACCTTC. It codes for CATSERGQVGYTF.

The V gene is TRBV18, the J gene TRBJ2-7; D is possibly TRBD2 (5 bases). The CDR3 is made up of 12 amino acids. The germline V and J ends were trimmed by 5 bases and 6 bases, with 11 bases remaining between them. Per germline, CDR1 KGHSH and CDR2 LQKENI. CDR3 coding DNA: TGTGCCAGCTCAGGGAGTAGAAGCGAGCAGTACTTC. This translates into CASSGSRSEQYF. Drawing the rest from reference TRBV18 and TRBJ2-7, the complete variable domain is NAGVMQNPRHLVRRRGQEARLRCSPMKGHSHVYWYRQLPEEGLKFMVYLQKENIIDESGMPKERFSAEFPKEGPSILRIQQVVRGDSAAYFCASSGSRSEQYFGPGTRLTVT.

The chain employs TRBV5-1 and TRBJ1-4; weak D call: TRBD1 (5 bases). CDR3 length: 15 residues. The germline gives CDR1 SGHRS, CDR2 YFSETQ. Trimming left V 0 bases short and J 4 bases short, with 10 bases between. CDR3 nucleotides: TGCGCCAGCAGCTTGGCGGGACTCCTTAATGAAAAACTGTTTTTT. This sequence encodes CASSLAGLLNEKLFF.

J is TRBJ1-3 and V is TRBV18; a possible D gene is TRBD1 (5 bases). The CDR3 contains 15 residues. Looked up from germline, CDR1 is KGHSH and CDR2 is LQKENI. V gave up 3 bases and J gave up 7 bases, with 16 bases separating them. CDR3 sequence reads: CASSPGDSSSNTIYF. CDR3 DNA sequence: TGTGCCAGCTCACCCGGTGACAGTTCAAGCAACACCATATATTTT.

The J gene is TRBJ1-5, the V gene TRBV10-2; TRBD1 aligns across 8 bases. V trimming: 4 bases; J trimming: 7 bases; junction bases outside the gene matches: 0. The CDR3 length is 12 residues. Germline loops: CDR1 WSHSY, CDR2 SAAADI. The CDR3, as DNA: TGCGCCAGCAGTGGGGACAGGCAGCCCCAGCATTTT. This codes for CASSGDRQPQHF.

This clone was recorded a few times. The chain couples TRBV30 to TRBJ1-5, with TRBD1 as a possible D gene (5 bases). The CDR3 covers 13 residues. CDR1 is GTSNPN and CDR2 is SVGIG in the germline V gene (reference sequence). Trimming shortened V by 3 bases and J by 7 bases, and 13 bases separated the two germline ends. In DNA, the CDR3 is TGTGCCTGGAGCCGGCAGGGTTACCAGCCCCAGCATTTT. Residues: CAWSRQGYQPQHF. Based on the CDR3 plus reference TRBV30 and TRBJ1-5, the full variable domain is SQTIHQWPATLVQPVGSPLSLECTVEGTSNPNLYWYRQAAGRGLQLLFYSVGIGQISSEVPQNLSASRPQDRQFILSSKKLLLSDSGFYLCAWSRQGYQPQHFGDGTRLSIL.

The chain recombines TRBV6-5 with TRBJ2-7; 10 nucleotides match TRBD1. Trimming at V came to 2 bases and at J to 7 bases, leaving 11 bases not matched to a gene. Germline CDR1 and CDR2: MNHEY and SVGAGI. The CDR3 has 16 amino acids. CDR3: CASSYGTGAFLGEQYF. The CDR3 nucleotides read TGTGCCAGCAGTTACGGGACAGGGGCGTTCCTAGGGGAGCAGTACTTC.